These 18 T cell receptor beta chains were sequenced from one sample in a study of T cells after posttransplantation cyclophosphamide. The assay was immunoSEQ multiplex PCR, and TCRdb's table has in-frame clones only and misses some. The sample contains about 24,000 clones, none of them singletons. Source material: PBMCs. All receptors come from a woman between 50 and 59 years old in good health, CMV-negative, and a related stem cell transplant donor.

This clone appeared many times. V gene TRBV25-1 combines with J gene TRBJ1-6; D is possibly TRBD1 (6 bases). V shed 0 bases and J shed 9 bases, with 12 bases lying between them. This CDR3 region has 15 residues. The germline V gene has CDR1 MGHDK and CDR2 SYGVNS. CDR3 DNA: TGTGCCAGCAGTGAATACAGGGGAGGGGGTTCACCCCTCCACTTT. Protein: CASSEYRGGGSPLHF. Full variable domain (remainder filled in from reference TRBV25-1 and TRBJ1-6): EADIYQTPRYLVIGTGKKITLECSQTMGHDKMYWYQQDPGMELHLIHYSYGVNSTEKGDLSSESTVSRIRTEHFPLTLESARPSHTSQYLCASSEYRGGGSPLHFGNGTRLTVT.

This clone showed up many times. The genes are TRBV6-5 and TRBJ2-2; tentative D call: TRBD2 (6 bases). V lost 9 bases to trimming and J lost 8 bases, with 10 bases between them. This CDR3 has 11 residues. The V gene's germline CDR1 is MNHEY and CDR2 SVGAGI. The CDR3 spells CASRGMGELFF. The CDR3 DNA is TGTGCCAGTCGGGGGATGGGGGAGCTGTTTTTT.

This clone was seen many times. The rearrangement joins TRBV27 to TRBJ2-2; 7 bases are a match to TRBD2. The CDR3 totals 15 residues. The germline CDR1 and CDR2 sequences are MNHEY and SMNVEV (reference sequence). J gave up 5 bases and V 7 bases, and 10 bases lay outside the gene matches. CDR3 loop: CASNPGTIHTGELFF. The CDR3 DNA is TGTGCCAGCAACCCCGGGACTATTCATACCGGGGAGCTGTTTTTT.

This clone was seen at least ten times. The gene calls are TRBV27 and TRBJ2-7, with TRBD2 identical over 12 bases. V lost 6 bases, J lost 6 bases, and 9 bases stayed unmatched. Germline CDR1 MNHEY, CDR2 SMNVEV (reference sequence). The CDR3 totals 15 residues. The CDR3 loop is CASSWGLAGGGEQYF. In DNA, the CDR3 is TGTGCCAGCAGCTGGGGGCTAGCGGGAGGGGGCGAGCAGTACTTC.

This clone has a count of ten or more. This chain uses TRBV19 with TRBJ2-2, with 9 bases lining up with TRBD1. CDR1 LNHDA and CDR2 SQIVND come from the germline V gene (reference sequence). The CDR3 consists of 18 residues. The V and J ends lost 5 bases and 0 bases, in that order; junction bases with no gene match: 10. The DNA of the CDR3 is TGTGCCAGTAGTCTTAACGGACAGGGGAATTCGAACACCGGGGAGCTGTTTTTT. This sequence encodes CASSLNGQGNSNTGELFF. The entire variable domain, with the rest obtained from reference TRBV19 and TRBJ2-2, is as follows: DGGITQSPKYLFRKEGQNVTLSCEQNLNHDAMYWYRQDPGQGLRLIYYSQIVNDFQKGDIAEGYSVSREKKESFPLTVTSAQKNPTAFYLCASSLNGQGNSNTGELFFGEGSRLTVL.

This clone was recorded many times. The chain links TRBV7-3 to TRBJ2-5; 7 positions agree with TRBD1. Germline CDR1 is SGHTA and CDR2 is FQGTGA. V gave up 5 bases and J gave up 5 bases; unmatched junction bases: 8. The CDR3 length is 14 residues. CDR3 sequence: CASSLQGWGETQYF. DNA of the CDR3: TGTGCCAGCAGCCTACAGGGGTGGGGGGAGACCCAGTACTTC.

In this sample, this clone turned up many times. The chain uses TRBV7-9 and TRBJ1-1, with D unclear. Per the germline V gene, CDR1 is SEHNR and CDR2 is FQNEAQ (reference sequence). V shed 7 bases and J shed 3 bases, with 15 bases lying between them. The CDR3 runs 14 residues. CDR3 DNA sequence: TGTGCCAGCACCCCCTCGGGGTCGCACACTGAAGCTTTCTTT. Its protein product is CASTPSGSHTEAFF. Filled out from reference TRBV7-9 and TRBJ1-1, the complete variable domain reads DTGVSQNPRHKITKRGQNVTFRCDPISEHNRLYWYRQTLGQGPEFLTYFQNEAQLEKSRLLSDRFSAERPKGSFSTLEIQRTEQGDSAMYLCASTPSGSHTEAFFGQGTRLTVV.

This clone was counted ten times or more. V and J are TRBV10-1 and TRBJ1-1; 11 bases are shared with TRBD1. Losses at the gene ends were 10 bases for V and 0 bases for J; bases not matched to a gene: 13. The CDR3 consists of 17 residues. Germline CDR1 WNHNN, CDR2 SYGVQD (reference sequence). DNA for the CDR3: TGCGCCAAATGGACCGGGACAGGGGGATTCATGAACACTGAAGCTTTCTTT. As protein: CAKWTGTGGFMNTEAFF.

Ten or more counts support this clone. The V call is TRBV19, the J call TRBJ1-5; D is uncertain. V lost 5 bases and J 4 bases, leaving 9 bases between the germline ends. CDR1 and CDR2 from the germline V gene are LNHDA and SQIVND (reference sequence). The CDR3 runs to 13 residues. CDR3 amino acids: CASSLGENQPQHF. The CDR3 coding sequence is TGTGCCAGTAGTCTGGGAGAGAATCAGCCCCAGCATTTT.

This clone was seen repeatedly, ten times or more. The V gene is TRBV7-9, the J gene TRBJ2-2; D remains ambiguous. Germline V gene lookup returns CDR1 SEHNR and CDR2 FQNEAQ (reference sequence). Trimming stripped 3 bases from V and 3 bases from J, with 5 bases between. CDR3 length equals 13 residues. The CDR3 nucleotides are TGTGCCAGCAGCTTTCGGGACACCGGGGAGCTGTTTTTT. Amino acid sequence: CASSFRDTGELFF.

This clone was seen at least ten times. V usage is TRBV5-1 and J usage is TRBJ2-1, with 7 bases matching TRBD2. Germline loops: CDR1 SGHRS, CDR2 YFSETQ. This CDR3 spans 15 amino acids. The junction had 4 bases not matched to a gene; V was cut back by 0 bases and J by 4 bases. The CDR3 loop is CASSLAASGYNEQFF. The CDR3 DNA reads TGCGCCAGCAGCTTGGCAGCTAGCGGATACAATGAGCAGTTCTTC.

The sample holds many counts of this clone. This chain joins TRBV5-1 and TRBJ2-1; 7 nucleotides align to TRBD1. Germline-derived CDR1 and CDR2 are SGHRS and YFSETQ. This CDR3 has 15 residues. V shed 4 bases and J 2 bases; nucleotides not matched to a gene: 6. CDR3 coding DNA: TGCGCCAGCAGCCCCCGACAGGGTCCCTACAATGAGCAGTTCTTC. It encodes CASSPRQGPYNEQFF.

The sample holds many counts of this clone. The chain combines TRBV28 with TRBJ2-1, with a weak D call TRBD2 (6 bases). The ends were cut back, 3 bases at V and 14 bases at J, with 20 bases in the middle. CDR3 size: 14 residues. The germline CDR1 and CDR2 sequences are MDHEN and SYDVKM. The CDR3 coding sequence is TGTGCCAGCAGTTTGGAGAGCGACTGGAGGGCAGAGTTCTTC. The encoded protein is CASSLESDWRAEFF.

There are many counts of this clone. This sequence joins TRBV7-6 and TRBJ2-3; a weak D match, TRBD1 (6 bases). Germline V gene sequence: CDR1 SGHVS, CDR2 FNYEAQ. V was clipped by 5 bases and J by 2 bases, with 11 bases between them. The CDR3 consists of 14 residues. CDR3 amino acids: CASSKGQVTDTQYF. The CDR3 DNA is TGTGCCAGCAGCAAGGGACAAGTCACAGATACGCAGTATTTT.

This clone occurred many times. The CDR3 nucleotides read TGCAGCGCCCGCCCCGGGACTAGCGGGACCGGGGAGCTGTTTTTT. It yields the protein CSARPGTSGTGELFF. This chain uses TRBV29-1 with TRBJ2-2; TRBD2 matches at 12 bases. V lost 7 bases to trimming and J lost 5 bases; unmatched junction nucleotides: 8. The CDR3 sequence is 15 residues long. The germline CDR1 and CDR2 sequences are SQVTM and ANQGSEA.

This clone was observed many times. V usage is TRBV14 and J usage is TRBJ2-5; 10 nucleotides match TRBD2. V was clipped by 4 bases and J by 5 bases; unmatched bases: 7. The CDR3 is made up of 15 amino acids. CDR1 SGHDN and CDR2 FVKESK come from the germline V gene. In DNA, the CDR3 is TGTGCCAGCAGCCGCACTAGCGGGGATGTTGAGACCCAGTACTTC. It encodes CASSRTSGDVETQYF.

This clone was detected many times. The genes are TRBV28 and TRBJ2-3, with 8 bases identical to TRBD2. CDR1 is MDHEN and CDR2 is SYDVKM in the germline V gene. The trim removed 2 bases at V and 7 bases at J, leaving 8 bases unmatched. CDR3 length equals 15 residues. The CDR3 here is CASSLQRERINTQYF. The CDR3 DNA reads TGTGCCAGCAGTTTACAGCGGGAGAGAATAAATACGCAGTATTTT.

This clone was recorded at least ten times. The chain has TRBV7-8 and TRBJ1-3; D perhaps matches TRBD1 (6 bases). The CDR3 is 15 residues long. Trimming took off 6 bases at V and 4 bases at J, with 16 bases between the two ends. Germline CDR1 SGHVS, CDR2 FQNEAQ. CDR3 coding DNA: TGTGCCAGCAGGGGGGTAACAGGGACAGGAAACACCATATATTTT. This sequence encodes CASRGVTGTGNTIYF.